This record looks at one T cell receptor beta chain sequence and its context. Antigen: not known. The sample is drawn from a study of T cells in localized non-small cell lung cancer. Findings of the study overall: Uninvolved nearby lung showed the greatest T cell clonality, exceeding that found in tumor. Researchers found a median around 50 of the top 100 tumor clones in adjacent lung. Without multi-region sequencing, intratumor heterogeneity could not be excluded. Greater blood T cell density accompanied longer overall survival.

Germline CDR1 and CDR2: LNHDA and SQIVND (reference sequence). The CDR3 is 16 amino acids. Trimming cost V 6 bases and J 3 bases; bases outside gene matches: 7. Using immunoSEQ multiplex PCR, the repertoire was profiled, and TCRdb retains in-frame clones only, with some absent. The sample comprises 70,000 to 100,000 clones, over 75% of which are singletons, and less than 9.5% rests with the top ten. The sequence was collected from a female donor of 60 years or more with stage I lung adenocarcinoma. Sequences were derived from peripheral blood, sampled before any cancer treatment. The chain combines TRBV19 with TRBJ1-5; 11 bases fit TRBD1. The CDR3 bases are TGTGCCAGTAGCCCCGGACAGGGGGCTTACAATCAGCCCCAGCATTTT. It encodes CASSPGQGAYNQPQHF.